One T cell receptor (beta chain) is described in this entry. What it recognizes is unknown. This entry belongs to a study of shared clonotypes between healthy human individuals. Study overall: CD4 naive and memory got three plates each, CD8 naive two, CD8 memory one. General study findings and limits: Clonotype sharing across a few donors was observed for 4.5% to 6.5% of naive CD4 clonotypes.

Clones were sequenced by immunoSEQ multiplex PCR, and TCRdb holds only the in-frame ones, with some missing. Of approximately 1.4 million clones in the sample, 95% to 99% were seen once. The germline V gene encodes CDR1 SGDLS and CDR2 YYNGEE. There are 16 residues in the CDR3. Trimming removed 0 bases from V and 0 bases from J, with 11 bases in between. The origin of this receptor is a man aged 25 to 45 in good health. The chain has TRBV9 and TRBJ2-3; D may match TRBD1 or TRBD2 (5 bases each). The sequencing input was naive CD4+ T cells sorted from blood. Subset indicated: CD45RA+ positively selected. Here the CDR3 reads CASSVAGRISTDTQYF. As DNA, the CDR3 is TGTGCCAGCAGCGTAGCGGGACGGATTAGCACAGATACGCAGTATTTT.